This TCR beta chain was captured by sequencing in a study of Graves' ophthalmopathy and Graves' hyperthyroidism. Study-level findings and limits: Most thyroid-expanded clonotypes exceeding 0.001 frequency were also found in blood. From stable hyperthyroidism, ophthalmopathy was separated by a 13-signature model with 87.88% sensitivity and less than 82% specificity. Ophthalmopathy progression was predicted with roughly 68% sensitivity and about 72% specificity.

Transcripts of RNA were the source for amplifying TCR beta CDR3 regions. The authors performed first-round RT-PCR with HTBI primers and then a second-round multiplex PCR. TCRdb recomputed calls from the multiplex PCR reads with MiXCR, one row per CDR3 protein. The data show hundreds of thousands of distinct CDR3 sequences, 35% to 50% seen once. If patients had other autoimmune diseases, uncontrolled infections, pregnancy or lactation, they were excluded. J was trimmed by 0 bases and V by 6 bases; bases with no gene match: 8. Per germline, CDR1 SQVTM and CDR2 ANQGSEA. There are 15 residues in the CDR3. The table lists this clonotype with many counts. Its antigen is unknown.

The chain has TRBV29-1 and TRBJ1-1; 9 bases align to TRBD1. The source is an adult man with Graves' ophthalmopathy. The sample was peripheral blood. The CDR3 reads CSVIGTGNMNTEAFF. The CDR3 nucleotides read TGCAGCGTCATAGGGACAGGGAATATGAACACTGAAGCTTTCTTT. The full variable domain, completed using reference TRBV29-1 and TRBJ1-1, is SAVISQKPSRDICQRGTSLTIQCQVDSQVTMMFWYRQQPGQSLTLIATANQGSEATYESGFVIDKFPISRPNLTFSTLTVSNMSPEDSSIYLCSVIGTGNMNTEAFFGQGTRLTVV.